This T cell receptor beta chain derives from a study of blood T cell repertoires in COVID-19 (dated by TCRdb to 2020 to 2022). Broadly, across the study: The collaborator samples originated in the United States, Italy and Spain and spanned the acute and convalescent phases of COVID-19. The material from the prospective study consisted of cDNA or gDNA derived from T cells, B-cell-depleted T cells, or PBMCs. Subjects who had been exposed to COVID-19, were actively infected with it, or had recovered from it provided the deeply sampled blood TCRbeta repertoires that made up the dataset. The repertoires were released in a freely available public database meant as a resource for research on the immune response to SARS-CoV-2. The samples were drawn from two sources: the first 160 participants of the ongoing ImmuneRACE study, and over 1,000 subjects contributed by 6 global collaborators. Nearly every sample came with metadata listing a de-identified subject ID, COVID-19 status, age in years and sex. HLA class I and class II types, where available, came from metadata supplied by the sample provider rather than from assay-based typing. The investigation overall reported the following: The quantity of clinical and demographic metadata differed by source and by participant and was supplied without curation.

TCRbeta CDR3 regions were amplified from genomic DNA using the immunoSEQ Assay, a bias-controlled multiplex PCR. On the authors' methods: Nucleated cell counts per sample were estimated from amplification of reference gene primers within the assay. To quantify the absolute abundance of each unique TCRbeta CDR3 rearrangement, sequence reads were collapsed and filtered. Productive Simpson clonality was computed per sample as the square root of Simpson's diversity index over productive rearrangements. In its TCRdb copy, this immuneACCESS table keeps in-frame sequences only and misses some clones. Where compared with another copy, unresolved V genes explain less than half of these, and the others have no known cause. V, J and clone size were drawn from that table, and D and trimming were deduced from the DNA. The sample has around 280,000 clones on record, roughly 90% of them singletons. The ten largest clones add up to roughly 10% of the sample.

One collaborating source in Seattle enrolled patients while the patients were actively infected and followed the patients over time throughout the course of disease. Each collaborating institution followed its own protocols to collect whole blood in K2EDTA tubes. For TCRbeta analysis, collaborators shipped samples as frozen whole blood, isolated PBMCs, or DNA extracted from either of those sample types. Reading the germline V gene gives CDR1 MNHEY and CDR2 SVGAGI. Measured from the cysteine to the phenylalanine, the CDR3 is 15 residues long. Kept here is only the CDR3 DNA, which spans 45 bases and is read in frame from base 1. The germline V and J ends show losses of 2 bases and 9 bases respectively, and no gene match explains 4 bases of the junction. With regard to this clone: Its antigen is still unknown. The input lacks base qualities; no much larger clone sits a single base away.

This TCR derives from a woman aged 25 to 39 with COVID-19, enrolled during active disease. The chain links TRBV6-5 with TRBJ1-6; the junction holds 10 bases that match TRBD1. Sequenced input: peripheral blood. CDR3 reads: CASSYRRTGGSPLHF. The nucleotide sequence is TGTGCCAGCAGTTACCGCCGGACAGGGGGTTCACCCCTCCACTTT.